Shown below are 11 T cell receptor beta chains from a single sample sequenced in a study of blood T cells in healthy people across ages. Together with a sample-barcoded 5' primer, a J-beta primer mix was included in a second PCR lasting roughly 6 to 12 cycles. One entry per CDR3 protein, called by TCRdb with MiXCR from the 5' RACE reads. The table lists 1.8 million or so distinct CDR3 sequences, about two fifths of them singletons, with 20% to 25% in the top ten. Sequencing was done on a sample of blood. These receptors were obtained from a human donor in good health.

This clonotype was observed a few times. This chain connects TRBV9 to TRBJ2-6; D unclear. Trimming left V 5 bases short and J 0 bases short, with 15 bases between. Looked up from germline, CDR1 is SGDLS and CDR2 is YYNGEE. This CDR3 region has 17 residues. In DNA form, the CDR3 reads TGTGCCAGCAGTCACAATCCCCGAAGCTCTGGGGCCAACGTCCTGACTTTC. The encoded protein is CASSHNPRSSGANVLTF.

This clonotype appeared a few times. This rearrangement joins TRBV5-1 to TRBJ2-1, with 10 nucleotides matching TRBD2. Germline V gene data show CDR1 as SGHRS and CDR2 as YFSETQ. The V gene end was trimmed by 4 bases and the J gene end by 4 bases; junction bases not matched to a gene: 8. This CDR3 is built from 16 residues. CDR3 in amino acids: CASSGTGTSEYNEQFF. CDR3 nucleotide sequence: TGCGCCAGCAGCGGCACCGGGACTAGCGAATACAATGAGCAGTTCTTC.

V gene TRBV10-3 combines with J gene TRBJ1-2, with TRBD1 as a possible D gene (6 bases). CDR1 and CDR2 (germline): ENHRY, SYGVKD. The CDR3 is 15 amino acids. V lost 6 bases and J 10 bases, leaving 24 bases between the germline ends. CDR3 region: CAISSQQGKGCDYTF. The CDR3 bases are TGTGCCATCAGCAGTCAGCAGGGGAAGGGCTGTGACTACACCTTC.

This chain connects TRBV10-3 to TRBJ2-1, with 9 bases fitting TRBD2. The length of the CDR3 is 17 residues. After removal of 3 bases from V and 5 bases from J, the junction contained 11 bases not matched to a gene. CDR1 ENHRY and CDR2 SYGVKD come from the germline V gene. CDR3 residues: CAISDLRELAGNNEQFF. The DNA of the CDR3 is TGTGCCATCAGTGATCTTCGGGAGCTAGCGGGGAACAATGAGCAGTTCTTC.

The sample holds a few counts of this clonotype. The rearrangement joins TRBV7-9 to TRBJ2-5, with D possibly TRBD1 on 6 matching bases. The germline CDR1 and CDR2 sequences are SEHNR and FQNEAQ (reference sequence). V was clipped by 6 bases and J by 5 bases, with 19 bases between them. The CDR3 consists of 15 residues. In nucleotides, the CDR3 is TGTGCCAGCAGGCTAGCAGGGGCGCGTTTGGAGACCCAGTACTTC. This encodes CASRLAGARLETQYF. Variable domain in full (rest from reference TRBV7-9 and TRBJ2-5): DTGVSQNPRHKITKRGQNVTFRCDPISEHNRLYWYRQTLGQGPEFLTYFQNEAQLEKSRLLSDRFSAERPKGSFSTLEIQRTEQGDSAMYLCASRLAGARLETQYFGPGTRLLVL.

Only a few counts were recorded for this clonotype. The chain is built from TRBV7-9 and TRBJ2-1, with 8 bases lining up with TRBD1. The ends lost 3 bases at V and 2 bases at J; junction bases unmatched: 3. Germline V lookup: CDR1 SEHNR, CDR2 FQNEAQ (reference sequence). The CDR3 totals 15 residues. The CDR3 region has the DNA TGTGCCAGCAGCTTCGACAGGGGCCCCTACAATGAGCAGTTCTTC. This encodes CASSFDRGPYNEQFF.

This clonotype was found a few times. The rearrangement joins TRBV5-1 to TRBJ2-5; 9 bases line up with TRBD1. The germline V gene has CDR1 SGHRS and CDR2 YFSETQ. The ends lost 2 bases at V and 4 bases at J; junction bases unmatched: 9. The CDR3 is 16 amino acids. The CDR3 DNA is TGCGCCAGCAGCTTTGAACAGGGGGCGCTTGGAGAGACCCAGTACTTC. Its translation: CASSFEQGALGETQYF.

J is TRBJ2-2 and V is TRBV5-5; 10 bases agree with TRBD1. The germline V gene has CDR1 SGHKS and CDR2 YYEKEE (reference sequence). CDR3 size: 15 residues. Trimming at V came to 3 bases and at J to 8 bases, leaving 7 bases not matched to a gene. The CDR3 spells CASSWGTGETGELFF. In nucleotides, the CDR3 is TGTGCCAGCAGCTGGGGGACAGGGGAGACAGGGGAGCTGTTTTTT.

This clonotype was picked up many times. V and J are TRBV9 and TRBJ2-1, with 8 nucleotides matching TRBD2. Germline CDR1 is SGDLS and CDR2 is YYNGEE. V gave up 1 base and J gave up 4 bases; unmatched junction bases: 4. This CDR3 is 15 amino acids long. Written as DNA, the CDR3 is TGTGCCAGCAGCGTACTTAGCGGGACATACAATGAGCAGTTCTTC. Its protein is CASSVLSGTYNEQFF.

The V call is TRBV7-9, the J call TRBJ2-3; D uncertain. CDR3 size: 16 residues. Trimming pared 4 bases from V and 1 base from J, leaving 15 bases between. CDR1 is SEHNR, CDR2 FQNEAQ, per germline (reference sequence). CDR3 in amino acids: CASSSPTSSGTDTQYF. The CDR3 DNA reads TGTGCCAGCAGCTCCCCGACATCCTCGGGCACAGATACGCAGTATTTT.

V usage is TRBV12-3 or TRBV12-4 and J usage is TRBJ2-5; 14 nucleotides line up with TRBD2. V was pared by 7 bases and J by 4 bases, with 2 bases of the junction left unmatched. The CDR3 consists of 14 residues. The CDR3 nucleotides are TGTGCCAGCACCGGACTAGCGGGGGGAGAGACCCAGTACTTC. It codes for CASTGLAGGETQYF.